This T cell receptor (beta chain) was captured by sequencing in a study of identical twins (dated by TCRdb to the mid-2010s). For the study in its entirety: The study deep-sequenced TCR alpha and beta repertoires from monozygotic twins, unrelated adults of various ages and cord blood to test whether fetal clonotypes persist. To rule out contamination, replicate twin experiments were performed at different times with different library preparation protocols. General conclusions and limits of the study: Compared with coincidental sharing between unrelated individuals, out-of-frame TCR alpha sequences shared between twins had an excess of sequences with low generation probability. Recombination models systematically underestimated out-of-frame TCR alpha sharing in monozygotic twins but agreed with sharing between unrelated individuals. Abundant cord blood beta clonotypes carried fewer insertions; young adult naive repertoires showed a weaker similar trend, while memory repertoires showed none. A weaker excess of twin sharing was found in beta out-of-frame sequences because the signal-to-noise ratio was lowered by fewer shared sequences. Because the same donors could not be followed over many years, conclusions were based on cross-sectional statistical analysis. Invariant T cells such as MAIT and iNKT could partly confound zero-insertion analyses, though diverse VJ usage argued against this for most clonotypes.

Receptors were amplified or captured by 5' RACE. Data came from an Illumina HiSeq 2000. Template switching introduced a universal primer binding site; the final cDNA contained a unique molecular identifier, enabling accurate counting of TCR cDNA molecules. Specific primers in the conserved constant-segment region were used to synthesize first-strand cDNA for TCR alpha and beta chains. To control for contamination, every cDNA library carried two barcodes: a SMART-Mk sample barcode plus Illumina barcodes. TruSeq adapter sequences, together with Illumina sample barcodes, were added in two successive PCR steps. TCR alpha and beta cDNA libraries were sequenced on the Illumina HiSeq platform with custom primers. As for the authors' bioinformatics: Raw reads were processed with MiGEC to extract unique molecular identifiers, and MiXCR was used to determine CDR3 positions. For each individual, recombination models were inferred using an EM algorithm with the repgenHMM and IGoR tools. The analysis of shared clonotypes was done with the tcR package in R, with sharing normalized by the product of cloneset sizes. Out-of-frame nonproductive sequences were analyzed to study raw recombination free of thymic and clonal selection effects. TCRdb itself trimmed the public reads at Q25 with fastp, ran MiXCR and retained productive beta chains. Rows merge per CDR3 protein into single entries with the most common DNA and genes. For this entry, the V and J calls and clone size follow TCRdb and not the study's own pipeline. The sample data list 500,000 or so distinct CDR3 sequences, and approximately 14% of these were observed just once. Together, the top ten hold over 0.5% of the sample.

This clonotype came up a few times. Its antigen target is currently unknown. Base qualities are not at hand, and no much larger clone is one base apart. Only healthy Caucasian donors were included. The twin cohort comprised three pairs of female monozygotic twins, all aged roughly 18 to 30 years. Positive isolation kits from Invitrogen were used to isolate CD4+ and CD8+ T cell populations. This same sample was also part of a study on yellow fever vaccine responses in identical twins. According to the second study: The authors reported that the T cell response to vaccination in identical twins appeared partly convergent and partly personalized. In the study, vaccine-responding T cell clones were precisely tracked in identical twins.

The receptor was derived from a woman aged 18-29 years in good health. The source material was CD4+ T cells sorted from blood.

This receptor has the CDR3 CASSLNSGNTGELFF. The DNA sequence reads TGTGCCAGCAGTCTTAATAGCGGGAACACCGGGGAGCTGTTTTTT. The chain links TRBV28 with TRBJ2-2; tentative D gene TRBD2, with 6 bases matching. The junction shows trimming of 5 bases on V and 1 base on J, plus 11 bases between the germline ends. CDR1 and CDR2 are drawn from the germline V gene: MDHEN, SYDVKM. From cysteine to phenylalanine, the CDR3 is 15 amino acids long. Only the CDR3 region is kept as DNA, spanning 45 bases read in frame from base 1.